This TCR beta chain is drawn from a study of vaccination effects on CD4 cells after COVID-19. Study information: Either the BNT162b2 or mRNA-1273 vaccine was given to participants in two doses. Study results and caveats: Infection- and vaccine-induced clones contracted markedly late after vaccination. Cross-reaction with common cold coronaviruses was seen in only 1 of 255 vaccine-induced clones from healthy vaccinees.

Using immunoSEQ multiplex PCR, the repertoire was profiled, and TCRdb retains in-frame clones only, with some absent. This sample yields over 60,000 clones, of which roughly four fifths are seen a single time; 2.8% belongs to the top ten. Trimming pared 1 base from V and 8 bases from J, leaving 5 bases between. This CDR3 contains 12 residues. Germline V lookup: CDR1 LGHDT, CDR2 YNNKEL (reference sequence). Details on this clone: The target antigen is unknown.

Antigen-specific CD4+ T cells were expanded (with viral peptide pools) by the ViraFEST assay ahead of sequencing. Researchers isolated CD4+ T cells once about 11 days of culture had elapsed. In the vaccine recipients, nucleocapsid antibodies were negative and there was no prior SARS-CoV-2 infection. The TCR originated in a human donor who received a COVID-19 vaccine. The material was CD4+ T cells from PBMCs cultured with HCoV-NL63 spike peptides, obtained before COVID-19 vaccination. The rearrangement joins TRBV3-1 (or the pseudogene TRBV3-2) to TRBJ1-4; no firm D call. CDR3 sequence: CASSQVDEKLFF. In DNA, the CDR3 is TGTGCCAGCAGCCAAGTAGACGAAAAACTGTTTTTT.